What follows are 16 T cell receptor beta chains derived from one specimen sequenced in a study of blood T cell repertoires in COVID-19. Sequencing was performed with immunoSEQ multiplex PCR; in TCRdb, only in-frame clones are kept and a portion is missing. The sample holds about 100,000 clones, approximately 90% seen once. Sequencing was performed on peripheral blood. The receptor set was obtained from a woman aged 25 to 39 with acute or convalescent COVID-19.

The J gene is TRBJ2-5, the V gene TRBV19, with D hard to call. The CDR3 covers 13 residues. CDR1 is LNHDA and CDR2 is SQIVND in the germline V gene (reference sequence). V lost 1 base, J lost 4 bases, and 7 bases lay in between. The DNA for the CDR3 is TGTGCCAGTAGTATAGCTGGGCCAGAGACCCAGTACTTC. Its protein product is CASSIAGPETQYF.

The V gene is TRBV30, the J gene TRBJ1-5; 8 positions agree with TRBD1. The CDR3 spans 12 residues. Per the germline V gene, CDR1 is GTSNPN and CDR2 is SVGIG (reference sequence). The J segment lost 5 bases and the V segment lost 3 bases, leaving 0 bases of the junction unmatched. CDR3 region: CAWRTGDQPQHF. The DNA of the CDR3 is TGTGCCTGGAGGACAGGGGATCAGCCCCAGCATTTT.

In nucleotides, the CDR3 is TGTGCCAGCTCACCAGCGGCCGTCGGCCGCTCTGGAAACACCATATATTTT. It is translated as CASSPAAVGRSGNTIYF. This chain uses TRBV18 with TRBJ1-3; D call uncertain. CDR3 length: 17 amino acids. V was pared by 2 bases and J by 0 bases, with 14 bases between. From germline, CDR1 is KGHSH and CDR2 LQKENI.

This clone was picked up a small number of times. The V gene is TRBV28, the J gene TRBJ2-3, with D unresolved. Trimming left V 6 bases short and J 6 bases short, with 10 bases between. Per the germline V gene, CDR1 is MDHEN and CDR2 is SYDVKM. There are 12 residues in the CDR3. As DNA, the CDR3 is TGTGCCAGCAGCCCCTGGGCGGATACGCAGTATTTT. This codes for CASSPWADTQYF.

V and J are TRBV5-1 and TRBJ2-2; 8 bases agree with TRBD1. Germline assignment: CDR1 SGHRS and CDR2 YFSETQ. The CDR3 contains 15 residues. J was trimmed by 4 bases and V by 4 bases; bases with no gene match: 6. The CDR3 DNA reads as TGCGCCAGCAGCCTACAGGGGGTGAGCACCGGGGAGCTGTTTTTT. Protein: CASSLQGVSTGELFF. Drawing the rest from reference TRBV5-1 and TRBJ2-2, the complete variable domain is KAGVTQTPRYLIKTRGQQVTLSCSPISGHRSVSWYQQTPGQGLQFLFEYFSETQRNKGNFPGRFSGRQFSNSRSEMNVSTLELGDSALYLCASSLQGVSTGELFFGEGSRLTVL.

This clone was detected a few times. CDR3 loop: CTSSHTTRGMYDGYTF. In nucleotides, the CDR3 is TGCACCAGCAGCCACACAACCCGGGGAATGTATGATGGCTACACCTTC. The rearrangement joins TRBV1 to TRBJ1-2. TRBV1 is annotated as a pseudogene. This CDR3 is 16 amino acids long.

The V and J genes are TRBV4-3 and TRBJ1-4; no clear D gene. This CDR3 region has 15 residues. With 3 bases removed from V and 0 bases from J, the gap between germline ends came to 8 bases. Germline lookup yields CDR1 LGHNA and CDR2 YSLEER. In nucleotides, the CDR3 is TGCGCCAGCAGCCAGTATTCGGCAACTAATGAAAAACTGTTTTTT. This codes for CASSQYSATNEKLFF.

The rearrangement links TRBV19 to TRBJ2-3; 7 bases fit TRBD1. Trimming took 6 bases from V and 2 from J; bases not matched to a gene: 2. The CDR3 contains 13 residues. CDR1 and CDR2 (germline): LNHDA, SQIVND (reference sequence). CDR3 sequence: CASRGQNTDTQYF. CDR3 in DNA: TGTGCCAGTAGGGGACAGAACACAGATACGCAGTATTTT.

The chain carries TRBV7-2 and TRBJ1-2; 11 positions agree with TRBD1. V lost 3 bases and J lost 11; bases outside the gene matches: 8. Germline values: CDR1 SGHTA, CDR2 FQGNSA. This CDR3 is built from 14 residues. CDR3 in amino acids: CASSFRRGQGDYTF. The CDR3 nucleotides are TGTGCCAGCAGCTTCAGGAGGGGACAGGGGGATTACACCTTC. Filled out from reference TRBV7-2 and TRBJ1-2, the complete variable domain reads GAGVSQSPSNKVTEKGKDVELRCDPISGHTALYWYRQSLGQGLEFLIYFQGNSAPDKSGLPSDRFSAERTGGSVSTLTIQRTQQEDSAVYLCASSFRRGQGDYTFGSGTRLTVV.

CDR3 amino acids: CASSVAPMNTEAFF. In DNA form, the CDR3 reads TGTGCCAGCAGCGTAGCCCCCATGAACACTGAAGCTTTCTTT. The chain links TRBV9 to TRBJ1-1, with D hard to call. V was cut by 0 bases and J by 0 bases, with 6 bases left in between. Germline values: CDR1 SGDLS, CDR2 YYNGEE. The CDR3 covers 14 residues.

This clone turned up a few times. The chain couples TRBV23-1 to TRBJ2-7; D ambiguous. TRBV23-1 is recorded as an ORF, its role being uncertain. V gave up 10 bases and J gave up 1 base, with 5 bases separating them. The CDR3 has 10 residues. The CDR3 DNA sequence: TGCGCCATCAAATCCTACGAGCAGTACTTC. Its translation is CAIKSYEQYF.

The gene calls are TRBV6-5 and TRBJ1-2, with 7 bases that match TRBD1. Germline CDR1 MNHEY, CDR2 SVGAGI. The length of the CDR3 is 13 residues. The V gene end was trimmed by 6 bases and the J gene end by 2 bases; junction bases not matched to a gene: 3. In DNA form, the CDR3 reads TGTGCCAGCAGCAAACAGGGGAACTATGGCTACACCTTC. Its translation is CASSKQGNYGYTF.

The CDR3 DNA is TGTGCCAGCAGCCCGGTGGACAGGGGGGCAACTAATGAAAAACTGTTTTTT. This translates into CASSPVDRGATNEKLFF. The chain combines TRBV7-9 with TRBJ1-4; the match to TRBD1 covers 10 bases. From germline, CDR1 is SEHNR and CDR2 FQNEAQ (reference sequence). This CDR3 spans 17 amino acids. Unmatched junction bases numbered 6, after V lost 5 bases and J lost 0 bases.

The chain is built from TRBV4-3 and TRBJ1-4; tentative D call: TRBD1 (5 bases). V was pared by 0 bases and J by 7 bases, with 15 bases between. Looked up from germline, CDR1 is LGHNA and CDR2 is YSLEER. CDR3 size: 16 residues. CDR3 DNA: TGCGCCAGCAGCCAAGATCTTGGGCAGGGTAGTGAAAAACTGTTTTTT. It is translated as CASSQDLGQGSEKLFF.

This chain joins TRBV28 and TRBJ2-7; 7 bases fit TRBD2. The CDR3 is 14 residues long. Losses at the gene ends were 2 bases for V and 7 bases for J; bases not matched to a gene: 8. CDR1 is MDHEN and CDR2 is SYDVKM in the germline V gene. Here the CDR3 reads CASSLGGRAREQYF. The CDR3 DNA follows: TGTGCCAGCAGTTTAGGGGGGAGGGCCCGGGAGCAGTACTTC.

This rearrangement joins TRBV7-2 to TRBJ1-4, with 7 bases aligning to TRBD1. The trim removed 5 bases at V and 4 bases at J, leaving 10 bases unmatched. The CDR3 spans 16 residues. CDR1 is SGHTA, CDR2 FQGNSA, per germline. This CDR3 reads CASSRLAGTVNEKLFF. CDR3 coding DNA: TGTGCCAGCAGCCGCTTGGCGGGGACAGTTAATGAAAAACTGTTTTTT.